Presented here are 21 T cell receptor beta chains from one specimen sequenced in a study of blood T cell repertoires in COVID-19. Profiled with immunoSEQ multiplex PCR; TCRdb holds only in-frame clones, not every one. The sample has a few hundred thousand clones, 80% to 90% seen once. The sequencing input was PBMCs or T cells enriched from blood (not recorded which). These receptors all come from a man aged 30 to 39 who had recovered from COVID-19.

This chain uses TRBV7-8 with TRBJ2-5; D might be TRBD2 (5 bases). V gave up 3 bases and J gave up 6 bases, with 11 bases separating them. The V gene's germline CDR1 is SGHVS and CDR2 FQNEAQ. This CDR3 spans 13 amino acids. CDR3 protein: CASSFTGRQTQYF. CDR3 coding DNA: TGTGCCAGCAGCTTTACTGGGAGACAGACCCAGTACTTC.

The chain recombines TRBV5-5 with TRBJ2-4, with TRBD1 as a possible D gene (6 bases). Trimming removed 0 bases from V and 0 bases from J, with 19 bases in between. The CDR3 is 19 amino acids. Germline lookup yields CDR1 SGHKS and CDR2 YYEKEE (reference sequence). CDR3 nucleotide sequence: TGTGCCAGCAGCTTGGAAGGGTCGGGACACAGATTAGCCAAAAACATTCAGTACTTC. As protein: CASSLEGSGHRLAKNIQYF.

The J gene is TRBJ2-7, the V gene TRBV5-1; weak D call: TRBD2 (5 bases). The CDR3 covers 13 residues. The germline CDR1 and CDR2 sequences are SGHRS and YFSETQ. V dropped 0 bases and J dropped 4 bases, with 8 bases sitting between them. In DNA, the CDR3 is TGCGCCAGCAGCTTGGCCGAGGGTTACGAGCAGTACTTC. Its protein product is CASSLAEGYEQYF. Supplemented by reference TRBV5-1 and TRBJ2-7, the full variable domain reads KAGVTQTPRYLIKTRGQQVTLSCSPISGHRSVSWYQQTPGQGLQFLFEYFSETQRNKGNFPGRFSGRQFSNSRSEMNVSTLELGDSALYLCASSLAEGYEQYFGPGTRLTVT.

This chain uses TRBV11-2 with TRBJ2-7, with 9 bases that match TRBD2. This CDR3 is 18 amino acids long. Per germline, CDR1 SGHAT and CDR2 FQNNGV. With V trimmed by 0 bases and J by 2 bases, 11 bases remained unmatched. DNA of the CDR3: TGTGCCAGCAGCTTAGATCTCCGGCTGGCGGGAGGGCCCTACGAGCAGTACTTC. Translating it yields CASSLDLRLAGGPYEQYF.

In its sample, this clone was seen once. The chain links TRBV4-1 to TRBJ2-7; 7 bases are a match to TRBD2. The CDR3 length is 12 residues. The germline gives CDR1 MGHRA, CDR2 YSYEKL. J gave up 4 bases and V 3 bases, and 0 bases lay outside the gene matches. The CDR3: CASSQGGYEQYF. The CDR3 bases are TGCGCCAGCAGCCAGGGGGGGTACGAGCAGTACTTC.

V gene TRBV7-2 combines with J gene TRBJ1-3; 7 nucleotides match TRBD1. Per germline, CDR1 SGHTA and CDR2 FQGNSA. V lost 2 bases, J lost 4 bases, and 8 bases stayed unmatched. The CDR3 is made up of 16 amino acids. The CDR3 is CASSLRVTGQGNTIYF. CDR3 sequence (DNA): TGTGCCAGCAGCTTAAGGGTGACAGGGCAAGGAAACACCATATATTTT.

The chain joins TRBV3-1 (or the pseudogene TRBV3-2) to TRBJ1-5; D possibly corresponds to TRBD1 (5 bases). The CDR3 consists of 13 residues. Germline V gene data show CDR1 as LGHDT and CDR2 as YNNKEL (reference sequence). The germline V and J ends were trimmed by 0 bases and 8 bases, with 8 bases remaining between them. CDR3 region: CASSQDGGEPQHF. As DNA, the CDR3 is TGTGCCAGCAGCCAAGATGGAGGGGAGCCCCAGCATTTT.

The CDR3 region is CASSERGTGQGYTF. CDR3 in DNA: TGTGCCAGCAGTGAGAGGGGGACAGGGCAGGGCTACACCTTC. V gene TRBV25-1 combines with J gene TRBJ1-2; 9 nucleotides line up with TRBD1. From germline, CDR1 is MGHDK and CDR2 SYGVNS. The CDR3 is 14 amino acids. The ends lost 3 bases at V and 8 bases at J; junction bases unmatched: 7.

The chain's CDR3 is CAWSVLGQSYGYTF. Here the CDR3 DNA reads TGTGCCTGGAGTGTACTTGGACAGTCCTATGGCTACACCTTC. This chain links TRBV30 with TRBJ1-2; tentative D call: TRBD1 (6 bases). Per the germline V gene, CDR1 is GTSNPN and CDR2 is SVGIG (reference sequence). V lost 0 bases, J lost 4 bases, and 12 bases lay in between. The CDR3 has 14 amino acids.

The rearrangement links TRBV9 to TRBJ1-5; D call uncertain. This CDR3 has 17 residues. Trimming stripped 2 bases from V and 0 bases from J, with 15 bases between. Germline CDR1 and CDR2: SGDLS and YYNGEE. The chain's CDR3 is CASSVEVQYDSNQPQHF. The DNA for the CDR3 is TGTGCCAGCAGCGTTGAGGTTCAGTATGATAGCAATCAGCCCCAGCATTTT.

This clone appeared a single time. The chain's CDR3 is CASLVGRTGSYNEQFF. The CDR3 nucleotides are TGTGCCAGCTTGGTAGGGCGGACAGGCTCCTACAATGAGCAGTTCTTC. The chain combines TRBV5-4 with TRBJ2-1; 7 nucleotides align to TRBD1. The V segment lost 7 bases and the J segment 0 bases; nucleotides outside the gene matches: 10. The CDR3 has 16 residues. CDR1 is SGHNT and CDR2 is YYREEE in the germline V gene (reference sequence).

This chain connects TRBV7-2 to TRBJ1-2, with 8 positions matching TRBD1. The CDR3 extends over 15 amino acids. Germline values: CDR1 SGHTA, CDR2 FQGNSA. J lost 3 bases, V lost 6 bases, and 9 bases had no gene match. CDR3 nucleotide sequence: TGTGCCAGCAGAGCAACAGGGGGGCCCGACTATGGCTACACCTTC. Protein product: CASRATGGPDYGYTF.

The genes are TRBV9 and TRBJ1-2; no firm D call. Between the trimmed V and J ends, which lost 3 bases and 0 bases, there was a span of 15 bases. Germline-derived CDR1 and CDR2 are SGDLS and YYNGEE. The CDR3 contains 16 residues. The CDR3 region has the DNA TGTGCCAGCAGCGATAATGATAAGGGAGCTAACTATGGCTACACCTTC. Its translation: CASSDNDKGANYGYTF. The whole variable domain, filled in from reference TRBV9 and TRBJ1-2, reads DSGVTQTPKHLITATGQRVTLRCSPRSGDLSVYWYQQSLDQGLQFLIQYYNGEERAKGNILERFSAQQFPDLHSELNLSSLELGDSALYFCASSDNDKGANYGYTFGSGTRLTVV.

J is TRBJ2-1 and V is TRBV7-2, with 7 bases that match TRBD2. CDR1 SGHTA and CDR2 FQGNSA come from the germline V gene. With 5 bases clipped from V and 5 bases from J, the junction kept 3 bases outside the gene matches. CDR3 size: 13 residues. CDR3 amino acids: CASSRGTNNEQFF. CDR3 DNA: TGTGCCAGCAGCAGAGGGACTAACAATGAGCAGTTCTTC.

In the case of this clone: One end of the junction does not line up with germline, which may come from a read error. The chain employs TRBV11-2 and TRBJ1-5; D is uncertain. Germline-derived CDR1 and CDR2 are SGHAT and FQNNGV. The CDR3 is made up of 14 amino acids. The DNA for the CDR3 is TGTGCCAGCAGCATAGACGTTAGCAATCAGCCCCAGCATTTT. This sequence encodes CASSIDVSNQPQHF.

V usage is TRBV28 and J usage is TRBJ2-5, with 8 bases that match TRBD1. The CDR3 extends over 16 amino acids. Germline V lookup: CDR1 MDHEN, CDR2 SYDVKM. V lost 5 bases, J lost 5 bases, and 13 bases stayed unmatched. CDR3 sequence (DNA): TGTGCCAGCAGTATGGGGACCCAGGGGGCCTGGGAGACCCAGTACTTC. This translates into CASSMGTQGAWETQYF.

V gene TRBV19 combines with J gene TRBJ1-2, with D perhaps matching TRBD1 (5 bases). This CDR3 contains 14 residues. Germline values: CDR1 LNHDA, CDR2 SQIVND (reference sequence). V was trimmed by 7 bases and J by 2 bases, leaving 14 bases between them. The CDR3 DNA is TGTGCCAGTAACGGGCAGGGTGAAAACTATGGCTACACCTTC. This gives the protein CASNGQGENYGYTF.

This sequence joins TRBV29-1 and TRBJ2-5, with 8 nucleotides matching TRBD1. Unmatched junction bases numbered 2, after V lost 4 bases and J lost 4 bases. Germline CDR1 SQVTM, CDR2 ANQGSEA. This CDR3 contains 12 residues. The CDR3 reads CSVGTGGETQYF. The CDR3 bases are TGCAGCGTTGGTACAGGGGGAGAGACCCAGTACTTC.

The gene calls are TRBV7-2 and TRBJ2-7; 9 nucleotides align to TRBD2. The germline V gene encodes CDR1 SGHTA and CDR2 FQGNSA. The V segment lost 2 bases and the J segment 1 base; nucleotides outside the gene matches: 3. The CDR3 covers 15 residues. The CDR3 DNA reads as TGTGCCAGCAGCTTAAGGCTAGCGGGATCCTACGAGCAGTACTTC. Translated: CASSLRLAGSYEQYF.

The chain employs TRBV7-2 and TRBJ2-1, with 13 bases aligning to TRBD2. Germline V gene sequence: CDR1 SGHTA, CDR2 FQGNSA. This CDR3 contains 15 residues. J gave up 4 bases and V 5 bases, and 2 bases lay outside the gene matches. CDR3 nucleotides: TGTGCCAGCAGCGAGGGACTAGCGGGGTACAATGAGCAGTTCTTC. It translates to CASSEGLAGYNEQFF.

This chain joins TRBV30 and TRBJ2-1; 7 positions match TRBD1. The CDR3 covers 15 residues. The trim removed 2 bases at V and 4 bases at J, leaving 8 bases unmatched. Germline loops: CDR1 GTSNPN, CDR2 SVGIG (reference sequence). CDR3 sequence reads: CAWSIAGTVYNEQFF. The CDR3 coding sequence is TGTGCCTGGAGTATCGCCGGGACAGTTTACAATGAGCAGTTCTTC.